The rows below give T cell receptor beta chains drawn from one sample of a study of blood T cell repertoires in COVID-19. Sequencing used immunoSEQ multiplex PCR; TCRdb keeps in-frame clones, though not all of them. The sample carries approximately 160,000 clones, approximately 88% recorded once. Sequencing was carried out using peripheral blood. These receptors were collected from a woman older than 75 with active or convalescent COVID-19. Each CDR3 is given with its conserved first and last residue. D genes are given only for firm matches. Expanded clones get a size class; other rows say once, few or many, or leave the size out.

CDR3,DNA,size,D,V,J
CASSQGTGVGQPQHF,TGTGCCAGCAGCCAGGGGACAGGGGTGGGTCAGCCCCAGCATTTT,NA,TRBD1,TRBV5-8,TRBJ1-5
CASRASGGPTDTQYF,TGTGCCAGCAGGGCTAGCGGGGGCCCCACAGATACGCAGTATTTT,NA,TRBD2,TRBV27,TRBJ2-3
CASRPTGAGNTEAFF,TGTGCCAGTAGACCGACAGGGGCAGGGAACACTGAAGCTTTCTTT,NA,TRBD1,TRBV19,TRBJ1-1
CASSVGLAGTNEQYF,TGTGCCAGCAGCGTAGGTCTAGCGGGGACGAACGAGCAGTACTTC,NA,TRBD2,TRBV9,TRBJ2-7
CASSRLGASTDTQYF,TGTGCCAGCTCACGTCTTGGGGCAAGCACAGATACGCAGTATTTT,NA,NA,TRBV18,TRBJ2-3
CASMRQANTGELFF,TGTGCCAGCATGCGACAGGCCAACACCGGGGAGCTGTTTTTT,once,NA,TRBV11-3,TRBJ2-2
CAWSAGLINIQYF,TGTGCCTGGAGTGCAGGGTTGATCAACATTCAGTACTTC,NA,NA,TRBV30,TRBJ2-4
CASSYLRQGPGNGYTF,TGTGCCAGCAGTTACCTACGACAGGGGCCCGGCAATGGCTACACCTTC,NA,TRBD1,TRBV6-5,TRBJ1-2
CASSSYRGGQPQHF,TGTGCCAGCAGCTCGTACAGGGGAGGTCAGCCCCAGCATTTT,NA,TRBD1,TRBV5-6,TRBJ1-5
CASSRGGGSGNTIYF,TGCGCCAGCAGCAGGGGCGGGGGCTCTGGAAACACCATATATTTT,few,NA,TRBV5-1,TRBJ1-3
CASSSPEGARYGYTF,TGTGCCAGCAGCTCCCCTGAGGGGGCACGGTATGGCTACACCTTC,NA,TRBD1,TRBV5-4,TRBJ1-2